Below are 5 T cell receptor beta chains sequenced from a single sample in a study of blood T cell repertoires in COVID-19. Libraries were prepared by immunoSEQ multiplex PCR; TCRdb keeps only in-frame clonotypes and omits some of them. This table holds approximately 92,000 clones, roughly 86% found once. Sequenced input: peripheral blood. The source is a woman aged 60-75 years in a cohort sampled during active or convalescent COVID-19.

The chain couples TRBV11-2 to TRBJ1-6; D is possibly TRBD1 (5 bases). V dropped 1 base and J dropped 10 bases, with 17 bases sitting between them. There are 16 residues in the CDR3. Germline V CDR1 and CDR2: SGHAT, FQNNGV. The CDR3 protein is CASSLGRGDSKSPLHF. DNA for the CDR3: TGTGCCAGCAGCTTAGGTCGGGGGGACTCCAAGTCACCCCTCCACTTT.

The chain has TRBV10-2 and TRBJ1-2; D is perhaps TRBD1 (5 bases). Per germline, CDR1 WSHSY and CDR2 SAAADI. CDR3 length: 13 amino acids. Trimming removed 3 bases at V and 2 bases at J, with 7 bases between. The CDR3 DNA reads as TGCGCCAGCAGTGAATCAGGGAACTATGGCTACACCTTC. Its protein product is CASSESGNYGYTF.

The chain links TRBV19 to TRBJ2-1, with 8 bases matching TRBD2. Trimming at V came to 4 bases and at J to 1 base, leaving 6 bases not matched to a gene. The germline gives CDR1 LNHDA, CDR2 SQIVND (reference sequence). The CDR3 is made up of 16 amino acids. The CDR3 DNA follows: TGTGCCAGTAGTAGCCTAAGCGGGGGATCCTACAATGAGCAGTTCTTC. Translation gives CASSSLSGGSYNEQFF.

There are a few counts of this clone. The chain has TRBV5-5 and TRBJ1-1, with TRBD1 matching over 8 bases. V shed 0 bases, J shed 1 base, and the junction held 2 bases outside the gene matches. The CDR3 covers 15 residues. CDR1 and CDR2 (germline): SGHKS, YYEKEE (reference sequence). As DNA, the CDR3 is TGTGCCAGCAGCTTGGCCGGGACAGGGAACACTGAAGCTTTCTTT. This encodes CASSLAGTGNTEAFF. The full variable domain, rest sourced from reference TRBV5-5 and TRBJ1-1, is DAGVTQSPTHLIKTRGQQVTLRCSPISGHKSVSWYQQVLGQGPQFIFQYYEKEERGRGNFPDRFSARQFPNYSSELNVNALLLGDSALYLCASSLAGTGNTEAFFGQGTRLTVV.

V is TRBV5-1 and J is TRBJ1-4, with D possibly TRBD1 on 6 matching bases. CDR3 length: 13 amino acids. Deletions cut 5 bases from V and 6 bases from J, with 11 bases between. The germline V gene has CDR1 SGHRS and CDR2 YFSETQ. In nucleotides, the CDR3 is TGCGCCAGCAGGTCAGGGGTAGATGAAAAACTGTTTTTT. Its translation: CASRSGVDEKLFF.